This T cell receptor (beta chain) stems from a study of identical twins. TCRdb reprocessed the 5' RACE reads via MiXCR and lists one record per CDR3 protein. In the table there are 1.5 million or so distinct CDR3 sequences, under 35% of which are singletons. Germline-derived CDR1 and CDR2 are MNHNS and SASEGT. The CDR3 has 14 residues. The germline V and J ends were trimmed by 2 bases and 1 base, with 8 bases remaining between them. The specimen sequenced was cord blood. The rearrangement uses TRBV6-1 and TRBJ1-2; no reliable D call. The origin of this receptor is a newborn girl in good health. This chain's CDR3 is CASSESILNYGYTF. The CDR3 nucleotides are TGTGCCAGCAGTGAATCGATTCTTAACTATGGCTACACCTTC.